Following are 9 T cell receptor beta chains from one sample sequenced in a study of blood T cell repertoires in COVID-19. Generated by immunoSEQ multiplex PCR, the TCRdb table keeps only in-frame clones and is missing some. The table has over 120,000 clones, 70% to 90% seen once. Sequenced material: peripheral blood. All receptors derive from a human donor with acute or convalescent COVID-19. The donor label of this sample is uncertain.

This sequence joins TRBV28 and TRBJ2-4; 7 nucleotides align to TRBD1. Germline V lookup: CDR1 MDHEN, CDR2 SYDVKM. J was trimmed by 0 bases and V by 6 bases; bases with no gene match: 8. The CDR3 loop spans 16 amino acids. CDR3 residues: CASSRTGEPAKNIQYF. CDR3 coding DNA: TGTGCCAGCAGCCGTACAGGGGAGCCAGCCAAAAACATTCAGTACTTC.

The chain has TRBV10-3 and TRBJ1-3, with D perhaps TRBD1 (5 bases). Trimming left V 4 bases short and J 2 bases short, with 6 bases between. Germline CDR1 is ENHRY and CDR2 is SYGVKD. The CDR3 runs to 13 residues. CDR3 amino acids: CAISGGAGNTIYF. The CDR3 region has the DNA TGTGCCATCAGTGGGGGGGCTGGAAACACCATATATTTT.

J is TRBJ2-3 and V is TRBV7-2; 8 bases line up with TRBD2. Germline values: CDR1 SGHTA, CDR2 FQGNSA. V shed 1 base and J 4 bases; nucleotides not matched to a gene: 7. This CDR3 region has 16 residues. The CDR3 DNA follows: TGTGCCAGCAGCTTAGGTTCGTCCGGGGGGGCAGATACGCAGTATTTT. Encoded protein: CASSLGSSGGADTQYF.

This clone was seen only once. For the CDR3, the DNA is TGTGCCAGCCGCCAGACTAGCGGGATCTTGTCCTACGAGCAGTACGTC. This codes for CASRQTSGILSYEQYV. The rearrangement links TRBV6-2 or TRBV6-3 to TRBJ2-7, with 11 bases aligning to TRBD2. CDR1 is MNHEY, CDR2 SVGEGT, per germline. V shed 8 bases and J 1 base; nucleotides not matched to a gene: 10. The CDR3 is 16 amino acids.

The chain links TRBV27 to TRBJ2-3; D may be TRBD2 (6 bases). There are 14 residues in the CDR3. Germline CDR1 and CDR2: MNHEY and SMNVEV (reference sequence). V was trimmed by 6 bases and J by 4 bases, leaving 14 bases between them. CDR3 sequence reads: CASSRRVRPDTQYF. Written as DNA, the CDR3 is TGTGCCAGCAGCCGGAGGGTACGACCAGATACGCAGTATTTT.

Note on this clone: Different DNA sequences within this sample yield the same CDR3. CDR3 sequence reads: CASSLEPQGYGYTF. The CDR3 DNA sequence: TGTGCCAGCAGCTTAGAACCTCAGGGCTATGGCTACACCTTC. The chain links TRBV11-2 to TRBJ1-2, with D possibly matching TRBD1 (5 bases). This CDR3 has 14 residues. V dropped 0 bases and J dropped 4 bases, with 9 bases sitting between them. The germline gives CDR1 SGHAT, CDR2 FQNNGV.

This clone turned up a few times. The V call is TRBV6-4, the J call TRBJ2-2, with D possibly matching TRBD1 (5 bases). Germline V gene data show CDR1 as MRHNA and CDR2 as SNTAGT. Trimming removed 4 bases at V and 4 bases at J, with 7 bases between. The CDR3 is 13 residues long. CDR3: CASSVQGTGELFF. CDR3 coding DNA: TGTGCCAGCAGTGTGCAGGGCACCGGGGAGCTGTTTTTT.

V usage is TRBV7-2 and J usage is TRBJ2-5; TRBD2 matches at 7 bases. The CDR3 covers 12 residues. The V gene end was trimmed by 5 bases and the J gene end by 5 bases; junction bases not matched to a gene: 2. The germline CDR1 and CDR2 sequences are SGHTA and FQGNSA. The CDR3 nucleotides are TGTGCCAGCAGCCGGGACTACGAGACCCAGTACTTC. Translating it yields CASSRDYETQYF.

The chain is built from TRBV5-5 and TRBJ2-4; 7 positions agree with TRBD1. The CDR3 is made up of 15 amino acids. V shed 3 bases, J shed 4 bases, and the junction held 7 bases outside the gene matches. Looked up from germline, CDR1 is SGHKS and CDR2 is YYEKEE (reference sequence). The CDR3 DNA reads TGTGCCAGCAGCTACCGGGACAGTGAAAAAAACATTCAGTACTTC. Translating gives CASSYRDSEKNIQYF.